Listed here are 2 T cell receptor beta chains from one sample, sequenced in a study. MiXCR, applied by TCRdb to the 5' RACE reads, yields one record per CDR3 protein. The table has about 42,000 distinct CDR3 sequences, 25% to 35% seen once. Sequencing was performed on tumor-infiltrating memory CD4+ T cells sorted from the breast tumor. Specified subset: memory CD4+ T cells, CD4+CD45RO+CD25-. The receptors derive from a female donor with breast cancer.

The chain has TRBV6-5 and TRBJ2-6; D is perhaps TRBD1 (6 bases). Per the germline V gene, CDR1 is MNHEY and CDR2 is SVGAGI. The V gene lost 5 bases and the J gene lost 0 bases, with 11 bases spanning the gap. The CDR3 runs to 16 residues. DNA of the CDR3: TGTGCCAGCAGTCCTACAGGGCGCTCTGGGGCCAACGTCCTGACTTTC. This encodes CASSPTGRSGANVLTF.

This clonotype occurred a few times. This chain uses TRBV4-2 with TRBJ2-3, with 7 bases lining up with TRBD1. CDR1 is LGHNA, CDR2 YNFKEQ, per germline. The J segment lost 9 bases and the V segment lost 2 bases, leaving 2 bases of the junction unmatched. CDR3 size: 12 residues. This CDR3 is CASSQTGETQYF. CDR3 nucleotide sequence: TGTGCCAGCAGCCAAACAGGGGAAACGCAGTATTTT.